This T cell receptor (beta chain) was found in a study of cytomegalovirus exposure and HLA in healthy donors. PCR primers comprised 60 Vbeta and 13 Jbeta primers. Here immunoSEQ multiplex PCR was the method, and the copy in TCRdb shows in-frame clones only, minus some. Of fewer than 150,000 clones listed, approximately 80% were seen once; the top ten hold approximately 5.1%. This clone was detected once. V was cut by 8 bases and J by 5 bases, with 8 bases left in between. Germline values: CDR1 ENHRY, CDR2 SYGVKD. This CDR3 is built from 11 residues. The source is a male donor in good health and CMV-seronegative. This rearrangement joins TRBV10-3 to TRBJ2-3; TRBD2 might be the D (5 bases). The sample taken for sequencing was PBMCs. CDR3 residues: CAIGLLDTQYF. CDR3 nucleotide sequence: TGTGCCATCGGACTGCTAGATACGCAGTATTTT.